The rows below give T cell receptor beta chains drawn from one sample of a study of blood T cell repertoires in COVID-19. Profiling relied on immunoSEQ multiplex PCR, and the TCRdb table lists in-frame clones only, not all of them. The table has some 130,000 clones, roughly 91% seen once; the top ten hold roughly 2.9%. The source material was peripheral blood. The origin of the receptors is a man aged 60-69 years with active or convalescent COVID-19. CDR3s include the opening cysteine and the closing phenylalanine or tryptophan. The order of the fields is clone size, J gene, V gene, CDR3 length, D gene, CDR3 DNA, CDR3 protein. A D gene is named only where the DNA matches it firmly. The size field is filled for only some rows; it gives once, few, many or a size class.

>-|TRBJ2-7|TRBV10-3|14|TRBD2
TGTGCCATCGGTTCCAGCGGGGGTAACTACGAGCAGTACTTC
CAIGSSGGNYEQYF
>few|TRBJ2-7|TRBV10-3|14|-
TGTGCCATCAGTGAGTCTCAGAAAACCTACGAGCAGTACTTC
CAISESQKTYEQYF
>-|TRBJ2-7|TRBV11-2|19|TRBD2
TGTGCCAGCAGCTTAGATATCGCAAGAGCTAGCGGGAGAAACGCCGAGCAGTACTTC
CASSLDIARASGRNAEQYF
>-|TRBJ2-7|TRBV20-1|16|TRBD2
TGCAGTGCTAGTACCGGGACTAGCAGATTGTTATACGAGCAGTACTTC
CSASTGTSRLLYEQYF
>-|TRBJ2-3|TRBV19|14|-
TGTGCCAGTAGGGGAGCGGACGGCACAGATACGCAGTATTTT
CASRGADGTDTQYF
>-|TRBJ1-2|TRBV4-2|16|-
TGTGCCAGCAGCCAAGATGACGACGGGATGAACTATGGCTACACCTTC
CASSQDDDGMNYGYTF
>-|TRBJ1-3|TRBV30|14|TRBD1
TGTGCCGGGGATCTTACAGGGGGCGGAAACACCATATATTTT
CAGDLTGGGNTIYF
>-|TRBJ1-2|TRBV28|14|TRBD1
TGTGCCAGCAGCCGGGACAGGGGATCCTATGGCTACACCTTC
CASSRDRGSYGYTF
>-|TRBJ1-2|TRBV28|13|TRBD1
TGTGCCAGCAGTCTCGGGACAGGGGATGGCTACACCTTC
CASSLGTGDGYTF
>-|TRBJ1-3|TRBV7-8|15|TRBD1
TGTGCCAGCAGCTCGGGACAGTACTCTGGAAACACCATATATTTT
CASSSGQYSGNTIYF
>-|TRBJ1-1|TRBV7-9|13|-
TGTGCCAGCACCACTGGTCGGGACACTGAAGCTTTCTTT
CASTTGRDTEAFF
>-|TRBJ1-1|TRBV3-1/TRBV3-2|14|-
TGTGCCAGCAGCCACTCAGGAATGAACACTGAAGCTTTCTTT
CASSHSGMNTEAFF
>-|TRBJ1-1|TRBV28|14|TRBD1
TGTGCCAGCAGTCCCGGACAGGGGACGACTGAAGCTTTCTTT
CASSPGQGTTEAFF
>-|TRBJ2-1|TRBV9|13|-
TGTGCCAGCAGCGTAGGTCCTCCCAATGAGCAGTTCTTC
CASSVGPPNEQFF
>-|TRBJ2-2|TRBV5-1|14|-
TGCGCCAGCAGCTTGACAGGGAACACCGGGGAGCTGTTTTTT
CASSLTGNTGELFF
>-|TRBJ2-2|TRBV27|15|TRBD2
TGTGCCAGCAGTTATAGCGGGGGGACCACCGGGGAGCTGTTTTTT
CASSYSGGTTGELFF
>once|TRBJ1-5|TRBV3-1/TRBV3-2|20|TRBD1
TGTGCCAGCAGCCAAACGATTCCTGGTATGCGTCGACAGGGAGGCCAGCCCCAGCATTTT
CASSQTIPGMRRQGGQPQHF
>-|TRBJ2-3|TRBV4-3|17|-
TGCGCCAGCAGCCAAGATAGGGTGGCAGGGATGACAGATACGCAGTATTTT
CASSQDRVAGMTDTQYF
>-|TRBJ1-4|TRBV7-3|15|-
TGTGCCAGCAGCTTAACGCGCACCCGATGGGAAAAACTGTTTTTT
CASSLTRTRWEKLFF
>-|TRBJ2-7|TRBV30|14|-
TGTGCCTGGAGTGTAGGTAGCGGCGCCTACGAGCAGTACTTC
CAWSVGSGAYEQYF
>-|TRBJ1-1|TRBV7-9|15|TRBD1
TGTGCCAGCAGCCCGGCCGGGACAGGGGACACTGAAGCTTTCTTT
CASSPAGTGDTEAFF
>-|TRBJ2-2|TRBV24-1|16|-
TGTGCCACCAGTGATCCACCTTTGAGCGACGACGGGGAGCTGTTTTTT
CATSDPPLSDDGELFF